These 28 T cell receptor beta chains came from one sample sequenced in a study of identical twins. A single record per CDR3 protein comes from TCRdb applying MiXCR to the 5' RACE reads. The sample consists of about 810,000 distinct CDR3 sequences, about 12% of them appearing once. The data were also submitted as part of a second study, on yellow fever vaccine responses in identical twins.

What was sequenced was PBMCs. These receptors came from a woman aged 18-29 years in good health.

In this sample, this clonotype turned up a few times. This chain links TRBV10-3 with TRBJ2-1, with TRBD1 identical over 11 bases. The length of the CDR3 is 15 residues. Per germline, CDR1 ENHRY and CDR2 SYGVKD. Germline trimming cut 2 bases from V and 7 bases from J; bases unmatched to any gene: 4. The CDR3 region has the DNA TGTGCCATCAGTGAGCCGGGACAGGGGGGAAATGAGCAGTTCTTC. It codes for CAISEPGQGGNEQFF.

This clonotype has only a few counts. V and J are TRBV7-9 and TRBJ2-1; tentative D call: TRBD1 (6 bases). The CDR3 length is 16 residues. V was cut by 1 base and J by 6 bases, with 16 bases left in between. Germline V gene lookup returns CDR1 SEHNR and CDR2 FQNEAQ (reference sequence). CDR3 region: CASSLVTSGTTNEQFF. For the CDR3, the DNA is TGTGCCAGCAGCTTAGTGACGTCCGGGACAACCAATGAGCAGTTCTTC. Based on the CDR3 plus reference TRBV7-9 and TRBJ2-1, the full variable domain is DTGVSQNPRHKITKRGQNVTFRCDPISEHNRLYWYRQTLGQGPEFLTYFQNEAQLEKSRLLSDRFSAERPKGSFSTLEIQRTEQGDSAMYLCASSLVTSGTTNEQFFGPGTRLTVL.

This clonotype was picked up a small number of times. This sequence joins TRBV20-1 and TRBJ2-1, with TRBD2 matching over 13 bases. V lost 1 base, J lost 7 bases, and 10 bases stayed unmatched. Germline values: CDR1 DFQATT, CDR2 SNEGSKA (reference sequence). The CDR3 is made up of 17 amino acids. CDR3 sequence: CSARGPLLAGGGNEQFF. The DNA of the CDR3 is TGCAGTGCTAGAGGGCCCCTACTAGCGGGAGGGGGGAATGAGCAGTTCTTC.

This clonotype has more than one count but fewer than ten. The gene calls are TRBV12-3 or TRBV12-4 and TRBJ2-1; TRBD1 might be the D (5 bases). The germline V and J ends were trimmed by 5 bases and 6 bases, with 17 bases remaining between them. The CDR3 loop spans 15 amino acids. CDR3 nucleotide sequence: TGTGCCAGCAGTCCTCCTCAGGGCCAGGGCAATGAGCAGTTCTTC. Translation: CASSPPQGQGNEQFF.

This clonotype was seen only a few times. This sequence joins TRBV11-1 and TRBJ2-7; tentative D call: TRBD2 (6 bases). V lost 3 bases and J lost 0, with 9 bases in between. Germline values: CDR1 SGHAT, CDR2 FQDESV (reference sequence). The CDR3 totals 14 residues. The CDR3: CASSLREVSYEQYF. In DNA form, the CDR3 reads TGTGCCAGCAGCTTGAGGGAGGTCTCCTACGAGCAGTACTTC. Filled out from reference TRBV11-1 and TRBJ2-7, the complete variable domain reads EAEVAQSPRYKITEKSQAVAFWCDPISGHATLYWYRQILGQGPELLVQFQDESVVDDSQLPKDRFSAERLKGVDSTLKIQPAELGDSAMYLCASSLREVSYEQYFGPGTRLTVT.

This rearrangement joins TRBV2 to TRBJ1-5, with a possible D match to TRBD1 (6 bases). The CDR3 totals 16 residues. Trimming took off 4 bases at V and 0 bases at J, with 13 bases between the two ends. Germline values: CDR1 SNHLY, CDR2 FYNNEI. In nucleotides, the CDR3 is TGTGCCAGCAGTGGGGAACGGGGGCTTAGCAATCAGCCCCAGCATTTT. This gives the protein CASSGERGLSNQPQHF.

This clonotype showed up just a few times. The chain employs TRBV12-3 or TRBV12-4 and TRBJ2-5, with 10 positions matching TRBD2. The length of the CDR3 is 17 residues. Germline trimming cut 1 base from V and 4 bases from J; bases unmatched to any gene: 9. The CDR3 spells CASSLVRLAGAGETQYF. Here the CDR3 DNA reads TGTGCCAGCAGTTTAGTGAGGCTAGCGGGGGCAGGAGAGACCCAGTACTTC.

V is TRBV5-5 and J is TRBJ1-6; D ambiguous. Trimming stripped 0 bases from V and 7 bases from J, with 11 bases between. Germline CDR1 SGHKS, CDR2 YYEKEE (reference sequence). The CDR3 runs 15 residues. The CDR3 reads CASSLERAENSPLHF. The CDR3 nucleotides are TGTGCCAGCAGCTTGGAGAGGGCAGAGAATTCACCCCTCCACTTT. Full variable domain (outside the CDR3, taken from reference TRBV5-5 and TRBJ1-6): DAGVTQSPTHLIKTRGQQVTLRCSPISGHKSVSWYQQVLGQGPQFIFQYYEKEERGRGNFPDRFSARQFPNYSSELNVNALLLGDSALYLCASSLERAENSPLHFGNGTRLTVT.

The J gene is TRBJ2-1, the V gene TRBV15; 7 positions agree with TRBD1. Germline CDR1 and CDR2: LNHNV and YYDKDF (reference sequence). V gave up 0 bases and J gave up 5 bases; unmatched junction bases: 7. The CDR3 has 16 amino acids. In DNA, the CDR3 is TGTGCCACCAGCAGAGAGAGGGCAGGGGGAAACAATGAGCAGTTCTTC. This translates into CATSRERAGGNNEQFF.

Notes on this clonotype: Germline and junction disagree at one end, which may indicate a read error. V is TRBV3-1 and J is TRBJ2-5; either TRBD1 or TRBD2 may fit D (5 bases each). The CDR3 is 12 amino acids. The germline CDR1 and CDR2 sequences are LGHDT and YNNKEL (reference sequence). CDR3 coding DNA: TGTGCCAGCAGCCAAGAGGGGGTGGAGAGGCACTTC. Translating gives CASSQEGVERHF.

The sample holds a few counts of this clonotype. The chain recombines TRBV28 with TRBJ2-5, with D possibly matching TRBD1 (5 bases). V was trimmed by 7 bases and J by 7 bases, leaving 19 bases between them. The CDR3 consists of 14 residues. CDR1 is MDHEN and CDR2 is SYDVKM in the germline V gene. CDR3 bases: TGTGCCAGCACACAGGACCGACCGGATGGGACCCAGTACTTC. It translates to CASTQDRPDGTQYF. The entire variable domain, with the rest obtained from reference TRBV28 and TRBJ2-5, is as follows: DVKVTQSSRYLVKRTGEKVFLECVQDMDHENMFWYRQDPGLGLRLIYFSYDVKMKEKGDIPEGYSVSREKKERFSLILESASTNQTSMYLCASTQDRPDGTQYFGPGTRLLVL.

This rearrangement joins TRBV2 to TRBJ2-7; D remains unclear. Trimming cost V 6 bases and J 9 bases, with 15 bases left between them. Germline CDR1 and CDR2: SNHLY and FYNNEI. The CDR3 has 12 amino acids. The chain's CDR3 is CASRLATAVQYV. CDR3 bases: TGTGCCAGCAGGCTGGCCACAGCCGTGCAGTACGTC.

This clonotype was observed a few times. The CDR3 spells CSTRDSYNSPLHF. CDR3 DNA sequence: TGCAGCACCCGGGACTCCTATAATTCACCCCTCCACTTT. V and J are TRBV29-1 and TRBJ1-6; no clear D. The ends were cut back, 8 bases at V and 0 bases at J, with 8 bases in the middle. The CDR3 loop spans 13 amino acids. The germline V gene encodes CDR1 SQVTM and CDR2 ANQGSEA.

The rearrangement joins TRBV5-1 to TRBJ2-5, with TRBD1 matching 9 bases. From germline, CDR1 is SGHRS and CDR2 YFSETQ. Losses at the gene ends were 0 bases for V and 2 bases for J; bases not matched to a gene: 5. CDR3 size: 16 residues. The CDR3 reads CASSLALGQGQETQYF. The CDR3 coding sequence is TGCGCCAGCAGCTTGGCGCTCGGACAGGGGCAAGAGACCCAGTACTTC.

This clonotype has more than one count but fewer than ten. The rearrangement uses TRBV5-8 and TRBJ2-1, with a possible D match to TRBD2 (5 bases). CDR1 is SGHTS, CDR2 YDEGEE, per germline. V shed 1 base and J shed 0 bases, with 14 bases lying between them. This CDR3 region has 17 residues. The CDR3 loop is CASSLYLVGSSYNEQFF. The CDR3 coding sequence is TGTGCCAGCAGCTTGTACCTAGTTGGGAGCTCCTACAATGAGCAGTTCTTC.

The sample holds many counts of this clonotype. The chain couples TRBV7-8 to TRBJ1-1; D perhaps matches TRBD1 (5 bases). The germline CDR1 and CDR2 sequences are SGHVS and FQNEAQ. Trimming cost V 1 base and J 6 bases, with 18 bases left between them. CDR3 length equals 16 residues. This CDR3 reads CASSLVLRGFRAEAFF. CDR3 in DNA: TGTGCCAGCAGCTTAGTCTTAAGAGGTTTCAGGGCTGAAGCTTTCTTT.

The rearrangement joins TRBV28 to TRBJ2-7; a possible D gene is TRBD2 (7 bases). V dropped 2 bases and J dropped 1 base, with 21 bases sitting between them. The CDR3 is 18 amino acids. The germline CDR1 and CDR2 sequences are MDHEN and SYDVKM. DNA for the CDR3: TGTGCCAGCAGTTTAGAGGGAGGGGGTGACTTCTTTTCCTACGAGCAGTACTTC. Its translation is CASSLEGGGDFFSYEQYF. Full variable domain (outside the CDR3, taken from reference TRBV28 and TRBJ2-7): DVKVTQSSRYLVKRTGEKVFLECVQDMDHENMFWYRQDPGLGLRLIYFSYDVKMKEKGDIPEGYSVSREKKERFSLILESASTNQTSMYLCASSLEGGGDFFSYEQYFGPGTRLTVT.

The chain joins TRBV28 to TRBJ1-2; D is unclear. Germline lookup yields CDR1 MDHEN and CDR2 SYDVKM. V gave up 5 bases and J gave up 5 bases, with 18 bases separating them. The CDR3 extends over 15 amino acids. The CDR3 reads CASSPHGSDLYGYTF. The CDR3 DNA reads as TGTGCCAGCAGTCCCCATGGCAGTGACCTGTATGGCTACACCTTC.

This clonotype appeared a few times. V is TRBV10-3 and J is TRBJ2-5; TRBD2 matches at 9 bases. The V segment lost 4 bases and the J segment 5 bases; nucleotides outside the gene matches: 5. This CDR3 comprises 14 residues. Germline CDR1 reads ENHRY; CDR2 reads SYGVKD. This CDR3 is CAISGSGGWETQYF. The CDR3 DNA follows: TGTGCCATCAGTGGAAGCGGGGGGTGGGAGACCCAGTACTTC.

This clonotype was seen at least ten times. The rearrangement joins TRBV6-5 to TRBJ1-1, with a possible D match to TRBD1 (6 bases). This CDR3 contains 15 residues. CDR1 MNHEY and CDR2 SVGAGI come from the germline V gene. The V gene lost 0 bases and the J gene lost 7 bases, with 15 bases spanning the gap. CDR3 in amino acids: CASSYSRGGHVEAFF. The CDR3 nucleotides are TGTGCCAGCAGTTACTCTCGAGGGGGGCATGTTGAAGCTTTCTTT.

This clonotype was seen more than once but under ten times. The chain has TRBV24-1 and TRBJ2-2, with D possibly matching TRBD1 (6 bases). Germline V lookup: CDR1 KGHDR, CDR2 SFDVKD. The CDR3 contains 15 residues. With 7 bases removed from V and 5 bases from J, the gap between germline ends came to 16 bases. DNA of the CDR3: TGTGCCACCAGCCCCACAGGGTTTCGTACCGGGGAGCTGTTTTTT. Its protein product is CATSPTGFRTGELFF.

This clonotype has more than one count but fewer than ten. The chain combines TRBV11-2 with TRBJ1-6; 7 positions match TRBD1. This CDR3 spans 15 amino acids. The V and J ends lost 4 bases and 5 bases, in that order; junction bases with no gene match: 5. Germline V gene lookup returns CDR1 SGHAT and CDR2 FQNNGV. This chain's CDR3 is CASSWQGQNNSPLHF. CDR3 DNA: TGTGCCAGCAGCTGGCAGGGACAGAATAATTCACCCCTCCACTTT.

Here the CDR3 reads CASSLEFSYEQYV. The CDR3 coding sequence is TGTGCCAGCAGCTTAGAGTTTAGCTACGAGCAGTACGTC. V usage is TRBV11-2 and J usage is TRBJ2-7; no clear D gene. The CDR3 is 13 amino acids. Germline V gene sequence: CDR1 SGHAT, CDR2 FQNNGV. V lost 0 bases and J lost 3, with 6 bases in between.

V gene TRBV5-1 combines with J gene TRBJ2-3; D possibly uses TRBD1 or TRBD2 (6 bases each). This CDR3 is 14 amino acids long. Looked up from germline, CDR1 is SGHRS and CDR2 is YFSETQ. V lost 10 bases and J lost 0, with 15 bases in between. The CDR3, as DNA: TGCGCCTGCAACGGAGGGGGGAGCACAGATACGCAGTATTTT. Translating gives CACNGGGSTDTQYF.

The chain recombines TRBV6-1 with TRBJ1-2, with D unresolved. Germline V gives CDR1 MNHNS, CDR2 SASEGT. The CDR3 consists of 15 residues. V was shortened by 2 bases and J by 4 bases, with 14 bases between the two germline ends. As DNA, the CDR3 is TGTGCCAGCAGTGAAAGGCCCCAGGCCATCTATGGCTACACCTTC. Encoded protein: CASSERPQAIYGYTF.

This clonotype was picked up many times. This rearrangement joins TRBV28 to TRBJ2-3; 10 nucleotides agree with TRBD1. The CDR3 is 16 residues long. Losses at the gene ends were 4 bases for V and 4 bases for J; bases not matched to a gene: 8. Germline V CDR1 and CDR2: MDHEN, SYDVKM. The CDR3 DNA reads TGTGCCAGCAGTTCCCCGGGACAGGGGAGAGCAGATACGCAGTATTTT. Translating it yields CASSSPGQGRADTQYF.

There are many counts of this clonotype. This chain connects TRBV12-3 or TRBV12-4 to TRBJ2-1; the D gene is possibly TRBD2 (5 bases). V lost 7 bases to trimming and J lost 6 bases, with 16 bases between them. There are 14 residues in the CDR3. The CDR3 region has the DNA TGTGCCAGCACTATCGGGCTAGCTAGCAATGAGCAGTTCTTC. Encoded protein: CASTIGLASNEQFF.

This clonotype appeared a few times. The chain links TRBV7-9 to TRBJ2-3; 7 bases are shared with TRBD1. After removal of 9 bases from V and 1 base from J, the junction contained 7 bases not matched to a gene. Per germline, CDR1 SEHNR and CDR2 FQNEAQ (reference sequence). The CDR3 has 14 amino acids. The CDR3 sequence: CASHTGVGTDTQYF. CDR3 sequence (DNA): TGTGCCAGTCATACAGGGGTGGGCACAGATACGCAGTATTTT.